A single T cell receptor beta chain is shown here with its context. Within the sample, other DNA sequences also encode this same CDR3. Clones were sequenced by immunoSEQ multiplex PCR, and TCRdb holds only the in-frame ones, with some missing. Counted here are roughly 86,000 clones, around nine tenths occurring once; the ten biggest clones make up 4.9%. This specimen comes from a study of blood T cell repertoires in COVID-19. The V and J ends lost 8 bases and 3 bases, in that order; junction bases with no gene match: 3. This CDR3 region has 12 residues. Sample: peripheral blood. The chain is built from TRBV12-3 or TRBV12-4 and TRBJ1-1; 7 nucleotides match TRBD1. The clonotype originates from a man aged 45 to 65 with active or convalescent COVID-19. In DNA, the CDR3 is TGTGCCAGCGGTGACAGGGACACTGAAGCTTTCTTT. This gives the protein CASGDRDTEAFF.